The text below deals with one TCR beta chain. Its cognate antigen is unknown. The sample comes from a study of blood T cells in healthy people across ages. Study-level findings and limits: In older individuals, TCR beta diversity per million T cells was lower, falling roughly linearly with age. Whereas aged donors had fewer naive CD4+ cells, long-lived donors had more of them and higher diversity.

A J-beta primer mix and a sample-barcoded 5' primer were used in a second PCR of roughly 6 to 12 cycles. Every cDNA molecule carried a tag from a template-switch adaptor bearing 12 random nucleotides. TCRdb used MiXCR to reprocess the 5' RACE reads, holding one entry per CDR3 protein. The data show 1.4 million to 1.5 million distinct CDR3 sequences, about 40% seen once. The CDR3 contains 19 residues. In germline, CDR1 is SGHRS, CDR2 YFSETQ. The V segment lost 7 bases and the J segment 0 bases; nucleotides outside the gene matches: 17. The specimen sequenced was blood. The TCR sequence derives from a woman aged 18-35 years in good health. The chain couples TRBV5-1 to TRBJ2-1; 9 positions agree with TRBD1. The CDR3 protein is CASLRPGQGHSCSYNEQFF. CDR3 in DNA: TGCGCCAGCCTCCGTCCTGGACAGGGGCACTCTTGCTCCTACAATGAGCAGTTCTTC.